This TCR beta chain was profiled in a study of CD8 T cells in ankylosing spondylitis. Broader study findings: In ankylosing spondylitis blood, a motif of roughly eight highly homologous TCR beta variants appeared characteristic. Existing reports had already noted some motif variants in reactive arthritis synovial fluid and blood. According to the report, clones linked to the disease were significantly enriched in matched synovial fluid samples taken from ankylosing spondylitis patients.

The authors made TCR beta libraries by quantitative 5'-RACE with molecular barcodes. TCRdb recomputed calls from the 5' RACE reads with MiXCR, one row per CDR3 protein. Counted here are 450,000 to 550,000 distinct CDR3 sequences, about 5.4% occurring once; the ten biggest clones make up roughly 3.2%. This clonotype was seen many times. The antigen is undetermined. There are 14 residues in the CDR3. In germline, CDR1 is DFQATT, CDR2 SNEGSKA (reference sequence). V was cut by 1 base and J by 1 base, with 10 bases left in between. This clonotype originated in a male donor with ankylosing spondylitis. J is TRBJ1-1 and V is TRBV20-1; D may be TRBD1 (6 bases). The sequencing input was blood, either unsorted or a sorted T cell fraction (not recorded which). The CDR3 DNA reads as TGCAGTGCTAGAGGCCTCAGGGGGAACACTGAAGCTTTCTTT. Its protein product is CSARGLRGNTEAFF.